This T cell receptor (beta chain) originates from a study of T cell responses to AZD1222 COVID-19 vaccine. Findings and caveats of the study: Only after the peak T cell response were repertoires sampled. Only five or six AZD1222 recipients were seropositive at baseline. Clonal diversity may have been underestimated, and the donors were mostly white British, with more females than males.

The data were produced by immunoSEQ multiplex PCR, yet TCRdb's version contains in-frame clones alone and is incomplete. The table lists 84,000 or so clones, around 85% of them singletons. Notes on this clone: What it binds is not known.

The V end was cut by 4 bases, the J end by 8 bases, with 14 bases between. The CDR3 covers 14 residues. Germline loops: CDR1 LGHDT, CDR2 YNNKEL (reference sequence). The chain has TRBV3-1 (or the pseudogene TRBV3-2) and TRBJ1-4; D gene uncertain. The source of this sequence is an adult in good health. Sequencing used peripheral blood, obtained on day 0 of AZD1222 vaccination. The CDR3 reads CASSRAGMGEKLFF. CDR3 in DNA: TGTGCCAGCAGCCGTGCGGGGATGGGGGAAAAACTGTTTTTT.